Reported below is one T cell receptor beta chain. CDR3 length: 14 amino acids. The V gene's germline CDR1 is MNHNS and CDR2 SASEGT. Trimming took 2 bases from V and 4 from J; bases not matched to a gene: 4. This sample is part of a study of blood T cell repertoires in COVID-19. Only in-frame clones appear in the TCRdb table, and some are missing; sequencing was by immunoSEQ multiplex PCR. The repertoire holds just under 60,000 clones, with roughly 86% as singletons. This clonotype was obtained from a human donor with active COVID-19. The donor label of this sample is uncertain. Sequencing used peripheral blood. The chain recombines TRBV6-1 with TRBJ1-1; 7 positions agree with TRBD1. The chain's CDR3 is CASSEPGQSTEAFF. In nucleotides, the CDR3 is TGTGCCAGCAGTGAACCGGGACAGTCCACTGAAGCTTTCTTT.